The clone carrying this TCR beta chain was observed many times. The CDR3 contains 14 residues. V trimming: 0 bases; J trimming: 11 bases; junction bases outside the gene matches: 4. Per germline, CDR1 LGHNA and CDR2 YSLEER. Here immunoSEQ multiplex PCR was the method, and the copy in TCRdb shows in-frame clones only, minus some. Among over 40,000 clones listed, 70% to 85% were seen once. The data derive from a study of blood T cell repertoires in COVID-19. Sequencing was carried out using peripheral blood. The chain combines TRBV4-3 with TRBJ1-6; TRBD1 matches 7 bases. The clonotype originates from a human donor in a cohort sampled during active COVID-19. The CDR3 nucleotides read TGCGCCAGCAGCCAAGATCAGGGGGGCGCACCCCTCCACTTT. It translates to CASSQDQGGAPLHF.